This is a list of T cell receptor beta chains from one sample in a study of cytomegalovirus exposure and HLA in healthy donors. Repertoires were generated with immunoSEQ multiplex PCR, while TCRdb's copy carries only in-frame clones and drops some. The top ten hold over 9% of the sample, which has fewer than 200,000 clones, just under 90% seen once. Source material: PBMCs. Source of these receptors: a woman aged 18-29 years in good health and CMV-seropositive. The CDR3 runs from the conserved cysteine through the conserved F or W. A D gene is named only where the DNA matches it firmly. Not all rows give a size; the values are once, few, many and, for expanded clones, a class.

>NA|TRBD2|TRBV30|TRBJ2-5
CAWSLVAGGETQYF
TGTGCCTGGAGTTTAGTAGCGGGAGGAGAGACCCAGTACTTC
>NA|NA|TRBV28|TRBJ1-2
CASSFKRDTIYGYTF
TGTGCCAGCAGTTTCAAAAGGGACACCATCTATGGCTACACCTTC
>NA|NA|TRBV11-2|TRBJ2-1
CASSLDYGDEQFF
TGTGCCAGCAGCCTAGACTACGGGGATGAGCAGTTCTTC
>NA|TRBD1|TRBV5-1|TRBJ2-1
CASMLRTGVRNVYNEQFF
TGCGCCAGCATGCTCCGGACAGGGGTCCGGAACGTCTACAATGAGCAGTTCTTC
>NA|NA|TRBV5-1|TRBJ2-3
CASSGTRESDTQYF
TGCGCCAGCAGCGGGACTCGCGAGTCAGATACGCAGTATTTT
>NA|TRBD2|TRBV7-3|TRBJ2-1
CASSSGLASDEQFF
TGTGCCAGCAGCTCAGGACTAGCTTCGGATGAGCAGTTCTTC
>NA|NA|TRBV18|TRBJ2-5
CASSRPLKTQYF
TGTGCCAGCTCACGTCCTTTAAAGACCCAGTACTTC
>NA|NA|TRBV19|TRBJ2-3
CASSIAAGAKDTQYF
TGTGCCAGTAGTATCGCAGCGGGCGCCAAGGATACGCAGTATTTT
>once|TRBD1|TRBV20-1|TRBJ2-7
CSAPGQADLYF
TGCAGTGCACCGGGACAGGCTGACCTGTACTTC
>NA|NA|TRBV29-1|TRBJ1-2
CSVEEGDLGYGYTF
TGCAGCGTTGAAGAAGGGGACTTGGGCTATGGCTACACCTTC
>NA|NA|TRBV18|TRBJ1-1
CASSPPGNTEAFF
TGTGCCAGCTCACCTCCGGGGAACACTGAAGCTTTCTTT
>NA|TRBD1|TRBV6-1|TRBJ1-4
CASSSTGGAGEKLFF
TGTGCCAGCAGTAGCACAGGGGGCGCTGGGGAAAAACTGTTTTTT
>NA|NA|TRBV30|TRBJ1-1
CAWSAGQYNTEAFF
TGTGCCTGGAGTGCCGGACAGTACAACACTGAAGCTTTCTTT
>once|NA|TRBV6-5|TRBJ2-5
CASSNTQETQYF
TGTGCCAGCAGCAACACCCAAGAGACCCAGTACTTC
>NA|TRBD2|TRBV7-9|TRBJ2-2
CASSPGDYGTGELFF
TGTGCCAGCAGCCCTGGGGACTACGGGACCGGGGAGCTGTTTTTT
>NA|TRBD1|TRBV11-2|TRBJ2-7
CASSSDRLSYEQYF
TGTGCCAGCAGCTCGGACAGGCTCTCCTACGAGCAGTACTTC
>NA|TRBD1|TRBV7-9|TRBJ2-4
CASSWGQAENIQYF
TGTGCCAGCAGCTGGGGACAGGCTGAAAACATTCAGTACTTC
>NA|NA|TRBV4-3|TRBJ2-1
CASSQVYTSNEQFF
TGCGCCAGCAGCCAAGTATATACTAGCAATGAGCAGTTCTTC
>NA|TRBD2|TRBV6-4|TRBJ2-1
CASSDSELAGVNNEQFF
TGTGCCAGCAGTGACTCCGAACTGGCGGGAGTTAACAATGAGCAGTTCTTC
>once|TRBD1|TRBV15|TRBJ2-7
CATSRDGDRVYEQYF
TGTGCCACCAGCAGAGATGGGGACAGGGTCTACGAGCAGTACTTC
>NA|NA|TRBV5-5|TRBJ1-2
CASSREPGSYDGYTF
TGTGCCAGCAGCCGGGAACCGGGAAGCTATGATGGCTACACCTTC
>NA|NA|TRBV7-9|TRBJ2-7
CASSLAVGHSYEQYF
TGTGCCAGCAGCTTAGCGGTGGGCCACTCCTACGAGCAGTACTTC
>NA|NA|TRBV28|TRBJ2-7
CASSWAGSAYEQYF
TGTGCCAGCAGTTGGGCGGGTAGCGCCTACGAGCAGTACTTC
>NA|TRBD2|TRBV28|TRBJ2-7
CASSGTSGGSYEQYF
TGTGCCAGCAGTGGGACTAGCGGGGGCTCCTACGAGCAGTACTTC
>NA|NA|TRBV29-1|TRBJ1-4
CSVAPTGTNEKLFF
TGCAGCGTTGCTCCGACAGGAACTAATGAAAAACTGTTTTTT
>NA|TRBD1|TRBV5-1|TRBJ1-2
CASSPGTAGGYTF
TGCGCCAGCAGCCCCGGGACAGCTGGTGGCTACACCTTC
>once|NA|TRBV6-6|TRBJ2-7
CASSYNGGYEQYF
TGTGCCAGCAGTTATAACGGCGGCTACGAGCAGTACTTC
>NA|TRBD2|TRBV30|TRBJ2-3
CAWNGDVGLAPDTQYF
TGTGCCTGGAATGGGGATGTGGGACTAGCCCCAGATACGCAGTATTTT
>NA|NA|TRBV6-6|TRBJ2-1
CASTQMGGHEQFF
TGTGCCAGCACTCAAATGGGGGGGCATGAGCAGTTCTTC
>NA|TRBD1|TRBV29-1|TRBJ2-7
CSVEGTGPYEQYF
TGCAGCGTTGAAGGGACAGGACCTTACGAGCAGTACTTC
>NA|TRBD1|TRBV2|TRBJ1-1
CASRATGAPTEAFF
TGTGCCAGCAGAGCAACAGGGGCCCCCACTGAAGCTTTCTTT
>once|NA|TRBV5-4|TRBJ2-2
CASSLAGRGYTGELFF
TGTGCCAGCAGCTTGGCAGGCAGGGGCTACACCGGGGAGCTGTTTTTT
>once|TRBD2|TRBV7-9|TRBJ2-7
CASSPAGGSYEQYF
TGTGCCAGCAGCCCAGCGGGAGGCTCCTACGAGCAGTACTTC
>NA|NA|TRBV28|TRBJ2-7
CASSLGQQGGYEQYF
TGTGCCAGCAGTTTAGGTCAGCAGGGGGGCTACGAGCAGTACTTC
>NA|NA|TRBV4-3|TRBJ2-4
CASSQGLNGNIQYF
TGCGCCAGCAGCCAAGGGCTAAACGGGAACATTCAGTACTTC
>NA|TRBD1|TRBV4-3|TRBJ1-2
CASSHETGIDGYTF
TGCGCCAGCAGCCACGAGACAGGGATTGATGGCTACACCTTC
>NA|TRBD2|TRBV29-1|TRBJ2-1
CSASLGGRYNEQFF
TGCAGCGCCTCGTTGGGGGGGAGGTACAATGAGCAGTTCTTC
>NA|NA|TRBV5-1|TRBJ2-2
CASSDGTGEVKPNDTGELFF
TGCGCCAGCAGCGACGGAACAGGGGAGGTCAAACCGAACGACACCGGGGAGCTGTTTTTT
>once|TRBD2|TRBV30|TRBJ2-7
CAWRAGLAGVYEQYF
TGTGCCTGGAGGGCGGGGCTAGCGGGAGTCTACGAGCAGTACTTC
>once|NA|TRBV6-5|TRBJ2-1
CASLATSPYNEQFF
TGTGCCAGCCTAGCGACATCCCCCTACAATGAGCAGTTCTTC